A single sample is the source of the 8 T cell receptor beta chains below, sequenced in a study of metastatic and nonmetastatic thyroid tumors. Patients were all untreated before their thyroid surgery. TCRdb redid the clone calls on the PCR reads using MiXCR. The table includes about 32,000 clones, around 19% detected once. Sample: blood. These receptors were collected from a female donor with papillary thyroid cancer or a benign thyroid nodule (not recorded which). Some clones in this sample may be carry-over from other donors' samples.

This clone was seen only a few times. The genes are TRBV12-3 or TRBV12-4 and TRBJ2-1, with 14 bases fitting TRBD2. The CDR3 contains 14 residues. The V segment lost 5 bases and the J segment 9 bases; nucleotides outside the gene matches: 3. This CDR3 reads CASSGLAGGFEQFF. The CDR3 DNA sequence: TGTGCCAGCAGTGGACTAGCGGGAGGATTTGAGCAGTTCTTC.

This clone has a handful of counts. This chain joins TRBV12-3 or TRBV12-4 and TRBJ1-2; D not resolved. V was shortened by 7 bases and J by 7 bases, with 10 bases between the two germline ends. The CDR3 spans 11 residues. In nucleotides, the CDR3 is TGTGCCAGCAAAAATTCTAGTGGCTACACCTTC. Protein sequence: CASKNSSGYTF.

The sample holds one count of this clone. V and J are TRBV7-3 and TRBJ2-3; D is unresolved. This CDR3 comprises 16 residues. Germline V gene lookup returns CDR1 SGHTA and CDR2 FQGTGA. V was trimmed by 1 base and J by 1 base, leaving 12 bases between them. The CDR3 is CASSLMGGSRTDTQYF. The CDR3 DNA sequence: TGTGCCAGCAGCTTAATGGGCGGCTCTCGCACAGATACGCAGTATTTT.

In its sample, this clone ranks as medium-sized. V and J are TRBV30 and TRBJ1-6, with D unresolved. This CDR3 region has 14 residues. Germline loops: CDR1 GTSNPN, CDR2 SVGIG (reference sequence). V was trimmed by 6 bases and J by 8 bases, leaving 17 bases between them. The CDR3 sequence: CACNRPPEDSPLHF. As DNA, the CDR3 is TGTGCCTGTAACCGGCCCCCCGAGGATTCACCCCTCCACTTT.

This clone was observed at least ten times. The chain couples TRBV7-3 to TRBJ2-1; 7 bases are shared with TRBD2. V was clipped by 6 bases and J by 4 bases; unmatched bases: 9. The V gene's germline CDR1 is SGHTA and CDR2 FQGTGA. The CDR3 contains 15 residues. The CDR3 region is CASSPPGLQYNEQFF. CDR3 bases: TGTGCCAGCAGTCCACCGGGACTACAATACAATGAGCAGTTCTTC. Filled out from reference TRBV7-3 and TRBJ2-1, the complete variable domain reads GAGVSQTPSNKVTEKGKYVELRCDPISGHTALYWYRQSLGQGPEFLIYFQGTGAADDSGLPNDRFFAVRPEGSVSTLKIQRTERGDSAVYLCASSPPGLQYNEQFFGPGTRLTVL.

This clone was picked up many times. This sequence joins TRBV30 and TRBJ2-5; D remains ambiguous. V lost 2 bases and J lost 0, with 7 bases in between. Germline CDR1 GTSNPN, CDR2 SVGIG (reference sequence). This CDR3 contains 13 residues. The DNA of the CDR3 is TGTGCCTGGAGTTTCAACGACCAAGAGACCCAGTACTTC. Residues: CAWSFNDQETQYF.

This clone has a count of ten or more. The CDR3 reads CASSPRDNEQFF. CDR3 nucleotide sequence: TGTGCCAGCAGCCCCCGGGACAATGAGCAGTTCTTC. The rearrangement joins TRBV12-3 or TRBV12-4 to TRBJ2-1; D remains unclear. The CDR3 spans 12 residues. Trimming removed 6 bases from V and 5 bases from J, with 8 bases in between.

CDR3 region: CASSEPGNPYEQYF. The CDR3 coding sequence is TGTGCCAGCAGTGAACCCGGGAATCCCTACGAGCAGTACTTC. The chain uses TRBV6-1 and TRBJ2-7, with D tentatively TRBD2 (5 bases). Germline CDR1 and CDR2: MNHNS and SASEGT. The CDR3 extends over 14 amino acids. V lost 2 bases, J lost 2 bases, and 10 bases lay in between.